This T cell receptor beta chain was identified in a study of T-cell memory formation after mild COVID-19. Study-wide findings and caveats: Contracting clones from day 15 to 85 showed balanced CD4/CD8; later expanders favored CD4+.

Libraries for TCRalpha and TCRbeta carried sample barcodes and unique molecular identifiers via 5'RACE. TCRdb re-called the 5' RACE reads with MiXCR, one entry per CDR3 protein. The sample shows approximately 210,000 distinct CDR3 sequences, roughly 30% of them seen only once. V was cut by 6 bases and J by 1 base, with 12 bases left in between. The germline CDR1 and CDR2 sequences are KGHSH and LQKENI. The CDR3 is 14 amino acids. This clonotype was counted only a few times. Its target is unknown. The J gene is TRBJ1-2, the V gene TRBV18, with unresolved D. The clonotype was recovered from an adult woman who had mild COVID-19 (a few samples of this study predate the infection). Cell type and time point are not known. What was sequenced was PBMCs or a T cell subset sorted from them (not recorded which). CDR3 sequence (DNA): TGTGCCAGCTCGGTAGGGCCGGATAACTATGGCTACACCTTC. Translated, it gives CASSVGPDNYGYTF. The full variable domain, rest sourced from reference TRBV18 and TRBJ1-2, is NAGVMQNPRHLVRRRGQEARLRCSPMKGHSHVYWYRQLPEEGLKFMVYLQKENIIDESGMPKERFSAEFPKEGPSILRIQQVVRGDSAAYFCASSVGPDNYGYTFGSGTRLTVV.